Shown below are 28 T cell receptor beta chains from a single sample sequenced in a study of blood T cell repertoires in COVID-19. Sequencing used immunoSEQ multiplex PCR; TCRdb keeps in-frame clones, though not all of them. The sample records approximately 250,000 clones, around 81% being singletons. Sequenced: peripheral blood. These receptor sequences come from a woman aged 60-70 years with active or convalescent COVID-19.

This clone has more than one count but fewer than ten. The chain combines TRBV11-2 with TRBJ1-5; D is possibly TRBD1 (5 bases). CDR1 is SGHAT, CDR2 FQNNGV, per germline. Trimming took off 1 base at V and 2 bases at J, with 6 bases between the two ends. The CDR3 has 14 residues. The CDR3 nucleotides are TGTGCCAGCAGCTTAGCACAGGGCAATCAGCCCCAGCATTTT. Its protein is CASSLAQGNQPQHF.

The chain carries TRBV2 and TRBJ2-5; TRBD2 agrees at 10 bases. Germline trimming cut 5 bases from V and 5 bases from J; bases unmatched to any gene: 11. The CDR3 has 16 residues. CDR1 and CDR2 from the germline V gene are SNHLY and FYNNEI. The CDR3 DNA sequence: TGTGCCAGCAGTAATGAAGCGGGAGGGGTAGGTGAGACCCAGTACTTC. It encodes CASSNEAGGVGETQYF. Filled out from reference TRBV2 and TRBJ2-5, the complete variable domain reads EPEVTQTPSHQVTQMGQEVILRCVPISNHLYFYWYRQILGQKVEFLVSFYNNEISEKSEIFDDQFSVERPDGSNFTLKIRSTKLEDSAMYFCASSNEAGGVGETQYFGPGTRLLVL.

The rearrangement links TRBV5-1 to TRBJ2-1; 7 bases match TRBD2. This CDR3 has 18 residues. CDR1 is SGHRS and CDR2 is YFSETQ in the germline V gene. With 0 bases clipped from V and 2 bases from J, the junction kept 11 bases outside the gene matches. This chain's CDR3 is CASSLDPSGFSAYNEQFF. In nucleotides, the CDR3 is TGCGCCAGCAGCTTGGACCCTAGCGGTTTTTCTGCCTACAATGAGCAGTTCTTC.

About this clone: Relative to the germline gene, one junction end is altered; a read error may explain this. The rearrangement joins TRBV3-1 (or the pseudogene TRBV3-2) to TRBJ2-3, with a possible D match to TRBD1 (5 bases). CDR3 length: 13 amino acids. Germline V gene data show CDR1 as LGHDT and CDR2 as YNNKEL (reference sequence). This CDR3 is CASGQGSTDTQYF. In DNA form, the CDR3 reads TGTGCCAGCGGCCAGGGCAGCACAGATACGCAGTATTTT.

The rearrangement links TRBV2 to TRBJ2-7; 8 bases align to TRBD2. CDR3 length: 11 amino acids. Losses at the gene ends were 9 bases for V and 10 bases for J; bases not matched to a gene: 8. CDR1 is SNHLY, CDR2 FYNNEI, per germline. CDR3 nucleotide sequence: TGTGCCAGTACAAGCGGGAGTACCCAGTACTTC. Translation: CASTSGSTQYF.

The rearrangement links TRBV5-4 to TRBJ2-1, with TRBD2 matching 9 bases. V dropped 0 bases and J dropped 0; count of bases not matched to a gene: 10. Germline V CDR1 and CDR2: SGHNT, YYREEE (reference sequence). This CDR3 contains 19 residues. The CDR3 sequence is CASSLGGRVPPSSYNEQFF. CDR3 DNA sequence: TGTGCCAGCAGCTTGGGCGGGAGGGTCCCCCCTAGCTCCTACAATGAGCAGTTCTTC.

DNA for the CDR3: TGTGCCAGCAGCCTAACTAGCGGGATGTTTTTT. Translation: CASSLTSGMFF. V usage is TRBV3-1 (or the pseudogene TRBV3-2) and J usage is TRBJ2-2; 10 bases match TRBD2. With 4 bases clipped from V and 15 bases from J, the junction kept 2 bases outside the gene matches. Germline CDR1 LGHDT, CDR2 YNNKEL (reference sequence). This CDR3 has 11 residues.

The chain recombines TRBV5-1 with TRBJ2-2, with 9 bases matching TRBD1. Germline V gene data show CDR1 as SGHRS and CDR2 as YFSETQ. J gave up 6 bases and V 4 bases, and 7 bases lay outside the gene matches. This CDR3 comprises 15 residues. The CDR3 DNA reads as TGCGCCAGCAGCACGGGACAGGGTGGAGCCGGGGAGCTGTTTTTT. This gives the protein CASSTGQGGAGELFF.

This rearrangement joins TRBV5-1 to TRBJ2-7, with 9 nucleotides matching TRBD2. V dropped 4 bases and J dropped 6; count of bases not matched to a gene: 11. The CDR3 length is 15 residues. Looked up from germline, CDR1 is SGHRS and CDR2 is YFSETQ. CDR3 nucleotides: TGCGCCAGCAGCGTTACCGGGCGGGAGGGTGCCGAGCAGTACTTC. Its translation: CASSVTGREGAEQYF. Looking up the rest from reference TRBV5-1 and TRBJ2-7 gives the full variable domain: KAGVTQTPRYLIKTRGQQVTLSCSPISGHRSVSWYQQTPGQGLQFLFEYFSETQRNKGNFPGRFSGRQFSNSRSEMNVSTLELGDSALYLCASSVTGREGAEQYFGPGTRLTVT.

The chain carries TRBV28 and TRBJ1-3; D remains ambiguous. This CDR3 has 13 residues. Germline-derived CDR1 and CDR2 are MDHEN and SYDVKM. V lost 8 bases and J lost 0, with 8 bases in between. The CDR3 spells CASRRSSGNTIYF. Written as DNA, the CDR3 is TGTGCCAGCCGACGGAGCTCTGGAAACACCATATATTTT. Drawing the rest from reference TRBV28 and TRBJ1-3, the complete variable domain is DVKVTQSSRYLVKRTGEKVFLECVQDMDHENMFWYRQDPGLGLRLIYFSYDVKMKEKGDIPEGYSVSREKKERFSLILESASTNQTSMYLCASRRSSGNTIYFGEGSWLTVV.

Worth noting for this clone: An end of the junction differs from the germline gene, which may be a read error. This chain joins TRBV2 and TRBJ2-2; 9 positions match TRBD1. The CDR3 runs to 15 residues. Germline CDR1 and CDR2: SNHLY and FYNNEI. The CDR3: CASSLGQGNAGELFF. The CDR3 nucleotides read TGTGCCAGCAGTCTCGGACAGGGGAACGCCGGGGAGCTGTTTTTT.

This clone was seen more than once but under ten times. The V and J genes are TRBV3-1 (or the pseudogene TRBV3-2) and TRBJ1-6; TRBD1 agrees at 7 bases. This CDR3 is 17 amino acids long. The V segment lost 4 bases and the J segment 3 bases; nucleotides outside the gene matches: 9. Germline V gives CDR1 LGHDT, CDR2 YNNKEL (reference sequence). CDR3 protein: CASSLPGRGDYNSPLHF. CDR3 DNA sequence: TGTGCCAGCAGCCTCCCGGGCAGGGGGGACTATAATTCACCCCTCCACTTT.

The rearrangement uses TRBV6-5 and TRBJ2-3; 7 positions agree with TRBD1. The germline gives CDR1 MNHEY, CDR2 SVGAGI. The CDR3 has 13 residues. V dropped 5 bases and J dropped 8; count of bases not matched to a gene: 7. DNA of the CDR3: TGTGCCAGCAGTAGGACAGGTTGGGCTACGCAGTATTTT. It is translated as CASSRTGWATQYF.

This rearrangement joins TRBV2 to TRBJ1-6; TRBD1 aligns across 7 bases. Germline CDR1 is SNHLY and CDR2 is FYNNEI. V lost 7 bases to trimming and J lost 7 bases; unmatched junction nucleotides: 7. The CDR3 totals 14 residues. CDR3 sequence reads: CASTRKDRNSPLHF. The CDR3 bases are TGTGCCAGCACTAGGAAGGACAGGAATTCACCCCTCCACTTT.

This clone was found many times. V usage is TRBV7-2 and J usage is TRBJ1-1; 7 bases map to TRBD1. The CDR3 is made up of 14 amino acids. The V gene end was trimmed by 6 bases and the J gene end by 4 bases; junction bases not matched to a gene: 8. Per germline, CDR1 SGHTA and CDR2 FQGNSA. The CDR3 DNA follows: TGTGCCAGCAGTGCGACAGGGAGAGGCACTGAAGCTTTCTTT. It codes for CASSATGRGTEAFF.

The chain employs TRBV19 and TRBJ1-6; D ambiguous. CDR1 and CDR2 from the germline V gene are LNHDA and SQIVND (reference sequence). The CDR3 covers 14 residues. V shed 2 bases and J shed 7 bases, with 9 bases lying between them. The CDR3 nucleotides read TGTGCCAGTAGTATATCTGTCCCCAATTCACCCCTCCACTTT. This codes for CASSISVPNSPLHF.

V usage is TRBV19 and J usage is TRBJ1-6; D is unclear. The V end was cut by 2 bases, the J end by 0 bases, with 8 bases between. CDR1 is LNHDA and CDR2 is SQIVND in the germline V gene (reference sequence). CDR3 length: 16 amino acids. CDR3 bases: TGTGCCAGTAGTATAACAACTAGCTCCTATAATTCACCCCTCCACTTT. Its protein product is CASSITTSSYNSPLHF. Looking up the rest from reference TRBV19 and TRBJ1-6 gives the full variable domain: DGGITQSPKYLFRKEGQNVTLSCEQNLNHDAMYWYRQDPGQGLRLIYYSQIVNDFQKGDIAEGYSVSREKKESFPLTVTSAQKNPTAFYLCASSITTSSYNSPLHFGNGTRLTVT.

This chain links TRBV5-8 with TRBJ1-4; D call uncertain. The CDR3 extends over 14 amino acids. The germline V and J ends were trimmed by 0 bases and 4 bases, with 7 bases remaining between them. The germline V gene encodes CDR1 SGHTS and CDR2 YDEGEE. The CDR3: CASSLGQINEKLFF. CDR3 DNA: TGTGCCAGCAGCTTGGGGCAGATTAATGAAAAACTGTTTTTT.

V and J are TRBV20-1 and TRBJ2-1; 10 nucleotides agree with TRBD2. The J segment lost 4 bases and the V segment lost 3 bases, leaving 3 bases of the junction unmatched. Germline V gives CDR1 DFQATT, CDR2 SNEGSKA (reference sequence). This CDR3 is built from 14 residues. The CDR3 DNA reads as TGCAGTGCTAGTTTACTAGCGGGGTACAATGAGCAGTTCTTC. Its translation is CSASLLAGYNEQFF.

This clone was counted a few times. In DNA form, the CDR3 reads TGTGCCAGCTCACCGACGACCGGGAGCTGGGGTTCACCCCTCCACTTT. Translated, it gives CASSPTTGSWGSPLHF. The chain combines TRBV18 with TRBJ1-6; D is unresolved. The germline gives CDR1 KGHSH, CDR2 LQKENI. The CDR3 consists of 16 residues. The V end lost 3 bases, the J end lost 9 bases, and 18 bases lay between the germline ends.

This clone was seen only a few times. The chain has TRBV14 and TRBJ1-2; 9 bases match TRBD1. The CDR3 covers 13 residues. Germline V CDR1 and CDR2: SGHDN, FVKESK. J lost 6 bases, V lost 5 bases, and 4 bases had no gene match. This chain's CDR3 is CASSYGQGHGYTF. The DNA of the CDR3 is TGTGCCAGCAGCTATGGACAGGGGCATGGCTACACCTTC.

This clone was detected once. This chain joins TRBV30 and TRBJ1-2, with TRBD1 as a possible D gene (6 bases). CDR1 GTSNPN and CDR2 SVGIG come from the germline V gene (reference sequence). The CDR3 is made up of 14 amino acids. The ends were cut back, 5 bases at V and 0 bases at J, with 13 bases in the middle. CDR3 sequence reads: CAWGTLPPNYGYTF. In DNA form, the CDR3 reads TGTGCCTGGGGGACACTCCCGCCTAACTATGGCTACACCTTC.

This chain connects TRBV28 to TRBJ1-4, with 8 bases matching TRBD1. Trimming cost V 6 bases and J 8 bases; bases outside gene matches: 11. CDR3 length: 15 residues. Germline V gene lookup returns CDR1 MDHEN and CDR2 SYDVKM. CDR3 bases: TGTGCCAGCAGGTCCCCCGGGACAGGTGTCGAAAAACTGTTTTTT. Its translation: CASRSPGTGVEKLFF.

The V and J genes are TRBV18 and TRBJ2-5; 7 bases match TRBD2. CDR3 size: 16 residues. After removal of 3 bases from V and 5 bases from J, the junction contained 12 bases not matched to a gene. Germline V gene sequence: CDR1 KGHSH, CDR2 LQKENI. The CDR3 sequence is CASSPIWAGVQETQYF. The CDR3 DNA is TGTGCCAGCTCACCGATTTGGGCGGGGGTCCAGGAGACCCAGTACTTC.

The chain recombines TRBV10-3 with TRBJ1-6; D remains unclear. Germline V gives CDR1 ENHRY, CDR2 SYGVKD. Trimming removed 3 bases from V and 1 base from J, with 4 bases in between. CDR3 length: 14 amino acids. CDR3 DNA: TGTGCCATCAGTGACACTTCCTATAATTCACCCCTCCACTTT. It yields the protein CAISDTSYNSPLHF.

This clone turned up a few times. The J gene is TRBJ1-1, the V gene TRBV4-1, with a possible D match to TRBD1 (6 bases). CDR1 and CDR2 (germline): MGHRA, YSYEKL. Trimming took 1 base from V and 0 from J, leaving 18 bases between them. The CDR3 runs to 18 residues. The CDR3 sequence: CASSQALQGRGMNTEAFF. The CDR3 bases are TGCGCCAGCAGCCAAGCCCTACAGGGTCGTGGTATGAACACTGAAGCTTTCTTT.

The CDR3 sequence is CASSLGTLENTQYF. CDR3 DNA: TGCGCCAGCAGCTTGGGGACACTCGAAAATACGCAGTATTTT. The rearrangement joins TRBV5-1 to TRBJ2-3; possibly TRBD1 for D (5 bases). Germline values: CDR1 SGHRS, CDR2 YFSETQ. The CDR3 contains 14 residues. Between the trimmed V and J ends, which lost 0 bases and 7 bases, there was a span of 12 bases.

V is TRBV4-2 and J is TRBJ1-6; a possible D gene is TRBD1 (5 bases). The CDR3 covers 16 residues. V gave up 1 base and J gave up 8 bases, with 15 bases separating them. Germline V gene data show CDR1 as LGHNA and CDR2 as YNFKEQ. CDR3 bases: TGTGCCAGCAGCCAAGGCTTTGGGGGGGGTGATTCACCCCTCCACTTT. Protein sequence: CASSQGFGGGDSPLHF.